The 24 T cell receptor beta chains listed next were all sequenced from one sample in a study of blood T cell repertoires in COVID-19. Profiling relied on immunoSEQ multiplex PCR, and the TCRdb table lists in-frame clones only, not all of them. In the table there are around 400,000 clones, approximately 87% of which are singletons. Sequenced material: peripheral blood. The receptors stem from a woman aged 55-70 years with COVID-19, enrolled during active disease.

The V and J genes are TRBV4-1 and TRBJ2-1, with a possible D match to TRBD2 (7 bases). From germline, CDR1 is MGHRA and CDR2 YSYEKL. Trimming pared 6 bases from V and 10 bases from J, leaving 19 bases between. This CDR3 comprises 14 residues. The CDR3 sequence: CASSYHGGRDEQFF. In DNA, the CDR3 is TGCGCCAGCAGTTATCACGGGGGGCGGGACGAGCAGTTCTTC.

For the CDR3, the DNA is TGTGCCAGCAGCCCGGGACTAGCGGGGGGCAGGTATACGCAGTATTTT. This gives the protein CASSPGLAGGRYTQYF. The J gene is TRBJ2-3, the V gene TRBV3-1 (or the pseudogene TRBV3-2); 15 positions match TRBD2. Per the germline V gene, CDR1 is LGHDT and CDR2 is YNNKEL (reference sequence). The CDR3 is 16 residues long. V dropped 4 bases and J dropped 7; count of bases not matched to a gene: 6.

The genes are TRBV19 and TRBJ1-2; TRBD1 aligns across 9 bases. This CDR3 has 16 residues. V dropped 2 bases and J dropped 1; count of bases not matched to a gene: 5. The germline V gene has CDR1 LNHDA and CDR2 SQIVND (reference sequence). The CDR3 here is CASSIFGTGSNYGYTF. The DNA of the CDR3 is TGTGCCAGTAGTATATTCGGGACAGGGAGTAACTATGGCTACACCTTC.

This chain joins TRBV14 and TRBJ1-4; D is uncertain. CDR1 and CDR2 (germline): SGHDN, FVKESK. The CDR3 is 15 amino acids. The ends were cut back, 3 bases at V and 2 bases at J, with 10 bases in the middle. DNA of the CDR3: TGTGCCAGCAGCCAGTCTTGGGCGACTAATGAAAAACTGTTTTTT. Translated: CASSQSWATNEKLFF.

The rearrangement uses TRBV4-1 and TRBJ1-2; D is unresolved. This CDR3 has 12 amino acids. CDR1 and CDR2 from the germline V gene are MGHRA and YSYEKL. V dropped 0 bases and J dropped 8 bases, with 7 bases sitting between them. The CDR3, as DNA: TGCGCCAGCAGCCAAGATCAGCGCGGCTACACCTTC. Its translation: CASSQDQRGYTF.

This clone was detected a few times. The chain recombines TRBV28 with TRBJ1-5, with TRBD1 as a possible D gene (6 bases). Germline-derived CDR1 and CDR2 are MDHEN and SYDVKM. This CDR3 has 15 residues. Trimming pared 7 bases from V and 0 bases from J, leaving 13 bases between. The CDR3 DNA follows: TGTGCCAGCAAGTCAGGGGATTATAGCAATCAGCCCCAGCATTTT. Translation gives CASKSGDYSNQPQHF.

This rearrangement joins TRBV7-6 to TRBJ2-5; 7 positions agree with TRBD2. V dropped 2 bases and J dropped 7; count of bases not matched to a gene: 10. The CDR3 totals 15 residues. Germline lookup yields CDR1 SGHVS and CDR2 FNYEAQ. Written as DNA, the CDR3 is TGTGCCAGCAGCTTAAATGGGTCGCCGGGGGGGACCCAGTACTTC. Protein product: CASSLNGSPGGTQYF.

CDR3 sequence reads: CASSEVGLAGGYNEQFF. As DNA, the CDR3 is TGTGCCAGCAGTGAAGTGGGACTAGCGGGGGGATACAATGAGCAGTTCTTC. This sequence joins TRBV6-1 and TRBJ2-1; 15 bases match TRBD2. CDR1 is MNHNS and CDR2 is SASEGT in the germline V gene. Trimming cost V 1 base and J 4 bases; bases outside gene matches: 2. The CDR3 spans 17 residues.

This clone was detected only a few times. The rearrangement uses TRBV2 and TRBJ2-7; D is possibly TRBD1 (5 bases). The V end lost 7 bases, the J end lost 9 bases, and 16 bases lay between the germline ends. Germline V gives CDR1 SNHLY, CDR2 FYNNEI. The CDR3 runs to 12 residues. The CDR3: CASNLRQQRQYF. CDR3 coding DNA: TGTGCCAGCAATCTGAGACAGCAACGGCAGTACTTC. Variable domain in full (rest from reference TRBV2 and TRBJ2-7): EPEVTQTPSHQVTQMGQEVILRCVPISNHLYFYWYRQILGQKVEFLVSFYNNEISEKSEIFDDQFSVERPDGSNFTLKIRSTKLEDSAMYFCASNLRQQRQYFGPGTRLTVT.

Comment on this clone: This sample also contains other DNA sequences that code for the same CDR3. The chain is built from TRBV9 and TRBJ1-2, with D perhaps matching TRBD1 (6 bases). CDR1 is SGDLS, CDR2 YYNGEE, per germline. V dropped 3 bases and J dropped 2 bases, with 8 bases sitting between them. CDR3 length equals 13 residues. The CDR3 sequence: CASSATGNYGYTF. CDR3 DNA: TGTGCCAGCAGCGCCACAGGGAACTATGGCTACACCTTC.

The chain uses TRBV6-6 and TRBJ2-7, with 7 bases lining up with TRBD2. After removal of 0 bases from V and 3 bases from J, the junction contained 2 bases not matched to a gene. The CDR3 has 14 residues. From germline, CDR1 is MNHNY and CDR2 SVGAGI (reference sequence). CDR3 amino acids: CASSYSTGGYEQYF. In DNA, the CDR3 is TGTGCCAGCAGTTACTCTACGGGGGGCTACGAGCAGTACTTC.

J is TRBJ1-2 and V is TRBV28; 8 bases line up with TRBD1. The CDR3 covers 14 residues. From germline, CDR1 is MDHEN and CDR2 SYDVKM. The V and J ends lost 10 bases and 4 bases, in that order; junction bases with no gene match: 11. The CDR3 bases are TGTGCCATCGAACAAGTACAGGGGGTCTATGGCTACACCTTC. This encodes CAIEQVQGVYGYTF.

The V gene is TRBV27, the J gene TRBJ1-1; TRBD1 might be the D (6 bases). CDR1 is MNHEY and CDR2 is SMNVEV in the germline V gene (reference sequence). Trimming took 2 bases from V and 5 from J, leaving 27 bases between them. The CDR3 loop spans 19 amino acids. CDR3 nucleotides: TGTGCCAGCAGTTTAAAGGCCACAGGGTTGGTTGGGGCAAGAACTGAAGCTTTCTTT. Its protein product is CASSLKATGLVGARTEAFF.

This chain's CDR3 is CSASRLAGGSSYNEQFF. For the CDR3, the DNA is TGCAGTGCTAGTAGGCTAGCGGGGGGGTCGTCCTACAATGAGCAGTTCTTC. The V gene is TRBV20-1, the J gene TRBJ2-1; 12 bases match TRBD2. CDR3 length equals 17 residues. The ends lost 3 bases at V and 1 base at J; junction bases unmatched: 7. In germline, CDR1 is DFQATT, CDR2 SNEGSKA (reference sequence).

The chain joins TRBV18 to TRBJ1-5; D possibly corresponds to TRBD1 (6 bases). V dropped 5 bases and J dropped 6 bases, with 11 bases sitting between them. The CDR3 runs 13 residues. Germline CDR1 and CDR2: KGHSH and LQKENI. Written as DNA, the CDR3 is TGTGCCAGCTCATTGGGAGGGGGTCAGCCCCAGCATTTT. This sequence encodes CASSLGGGQPQHF.

This chain uses TRBV5-1 with TRBJ2-7; 9 bases agree with TRBD1. Germline V gene data show CDR1 as SGHRS and CDR2 as YFSETQ. The CDR3 is made up of 14 amino acids. V was clipped by 5 bases and J by 1 base; unmatched bases: 4. The CDR3 sequence: CASSSGTGSYEQYF. The CDR3 DNA sequence: TGCGCCAGCAGTTCCGGGACAGGGTCCTACGAGCAGTACTTC.

This chain joins TRBV6-5 and TRBJ2-1; 9 bases map to TRBD2. V dropped 4 bases and J dropped 4; count of bases not matched to a gene: 8. Germline CDR1 reads MNHEY; CDR2 reads SVGAGI. The CDR3 runs 16 residues. The chain's CDR3 is CASSSREAGGYNEQFF. CDR3 nucleotide sequence: TGTGCCAGCAGTTCGCGGGAAGCGGGGGGTTACAATGAGCAGTTCTTC.

V and J are TRBV27 and TRBJ1-2; D unclear. The V and J ends lost 0 bases and 8 bases respectively, with 22 bases between them. This CDR3 spans 17 amino acids. The germline V gene has CDR1 MNHEY and CDR2 SMNVEV (reference sequence). The CDR3 region is CASSLSSGSSSHYGYTF. Written as DNA, the CDR3 is TGTGCCAGCAGTTTATCGTCCGGGTCCTCTTCCCATTACGGCTACACCTTC.

The chain joins TRBV5-1 to TRBJ1-1; TRBD1 aligns across 9 bases. The V gene's germline CDR1 is SGHRS and CDR2 YFSETQ. This CDR3 contains 15 residues. J was trimmed by 1 base and V by 5 bases; bases with no gene match: 6. This chain's CDR3 is CASRAWTGANTEAFF. The DNA for the CDR3 is TGCGCCAGCAGAGCTTGGACAGGGGCGAACACTGAAGCTTTCTTT.

The chain links TRBV7-3 to TRBJ2-1; a possible D gene is TRBD1 (6 bases). CDR1 is SGHTA and CDR2 is FQGTGA in the germline V gene. V was trimmed by 2 bases and J by 13 bases, leaving 12 bases between them. This CDR3 comprises 12 residues. CDR3: CASSLGQGSQFF. The CDR3 DNA sequence: TGTGCCAGCAGCTTAGGTCAGGGGAGTCAGTTCTTC.

The chain links TRBV27 to TRBJ2-1; D might be TRBD1 (6 bases). Germline CDR1 and CDR2: MNHEY and SMNVEV (reference sequence). V was trimmed by 2 bases and J by 2 bases, leaving 13 bases between them. CDR3 size: 16 residues. The CDR3 region is CASSLGQGSTYNEQFF. The CDR3 coding sequence is TGTGCCAGCAGTTTAGGGCAGGGGAGCACCTACAATGAGCAGTTCTTC.

This chain connects TRBV2 to TRBJ1-1; D is perhaps TRBD1 (6 bases). Germline assignment: CDR1 SNHLY and CDR2 FYNNEI. This CDR3 has 14 amino acids. Trimming took off 1 base at V and 6 bases at J, with 12 bases between the two ends. CDR3 amino acids: CASSEVLKGAEAFF. The CDR3 DNA reads as TGTGCCAGCAGTGAAGTTCTTAAGGGGGCTGAAGCTTTCTTT.

This clone was detected ten times or more. This rearrangement joins TRBV4-1 to TRBJ1-2, with TRBD1 identical over 9 bases. The CDR3 length is 14 residues. The germline gives CDR1 MGHRA, CDR2 YSYEKL. J gave up 5 bases and V 1 base, and 2 bases lay outside the gene matches. In DNA form, the CDR3 reads TGCGCCAGCAGCCAAGCGGGACAGGGTTATGGCTACACCTTC. Amino acids: CASSQAGQGYGYTF.

The chain links TRBV9 to TRBJ2-3, with D possibly TRBD2 on 6 matching bases. The germline V gene has CDR1 SGDLS and CDR2 YYNGEE. The CDR3 sequence is 14 residues long. Trimming took 3 bases from V and 7 from J, leaving 15 bases between them. The CDR3 coding sequence is TGTGCCAGCAGCGAGCCGGGACTGGAGAATACGCAGTATTTT. It yields the protein CASSEPGLENTQYF.